This entry lists 28 T cell receptor beta chains sequenced from one sample in a study of blood T cell repertoires in COVID-19. Clones were read by immunoSEQ multiplex PCR, and TCRdb kept only the in-frame ones, dropping some. The sample shows 100,000 to 150,000 clones, around nine tenths of them seen only once. Sequenced input: peripheral blood. These receptors came from a woman between 70 and 85 years old with COVID-19, enrolled during active disease.

On this clone itself: The junction shows a germline mismatch at one end, possibly a read error. V is TRBV11-2 and J is TRBJ2-7, with 9 bases identical to TRBD1. Germline CDR1 and CDR2: SGHAT and FQNNGV. This CDR3 comprises 14 residues. The CDR3 region is CASTLGTGFYEQYF. CDR3 nucleotides: TGTGCCAGCACCTTAGGGACAGGGTTCTACGAGCAGTACTTC.

The V and J genes are TRBV19 and TRBJ1-3, with 11 bases fitting TRBD1. This CDR3 comprises 14 residues. CDR1 and CDR2 (germline): LNHDA, SQIVND (reference sequence). The V segment lost 7 bases and the J segment 4 bases; nucleotides outside the gene matches: 3. In DNA, the CDR3 is TGTGCCAGTACGGGACAGGGGGACGGAAACACCATATATTTT. Its translation is CASTGQGDGNTIYF.

The chain combines TRBV6-5 with TRBJ1-6; D gene ambiguous. The V gene's germline CDR1 is MNHEY and CDR2 SVGAGI. The CDR3 covers 14 residues. The ends were cut back, 9 bases at V and 8 bases at J, with 17 bases in the middle. The CDR3 region has the DNA TGTGCCAGTATCCTGTCCCCCTCGGATTCACCCCTCCACTTT. The encoded protein is CASILSPSDSPLHF.

The chain links TRBV5-1 to TRBJ1-2; unclear D gene. CDR3 size: 14 residues. Germline-derived CDR1 and CDR2 are SGHRS and YFSETQ. Trimming took 0 bases from V and 0 from J, leaving 6 bases between them. This CDR3 is CASSLDTSNYGYTF. CDR3 nucleotide sequence: TGCGCCAGCAGCTTGGACACATCTAACTATGGCTACACCTTC.

The chain employs TRBV7-9 and TRBJ2-7, with 8 bases aligning to TRBD2. With V trimmed by 5 bases and J by 4 bases, 13 bases remained unmatched. The CDR3 is 16 residues long. Germline V gene sequence: CDR1 SEHNR, CDR2 FQNEAQ (reference sequence). As DNA, the CDR3 is TGTGCCAGCAGCCCACCGCATGGGACTAGTAAGTACGAGCAGTACTTC. Its translation is CASSPPHGTSKYEQYF.

This sequence joins TRBV6-5 and TRBJ2-7; 7 bases match TRBD1. Germline lookup yields CDR1 MNHEY and CDR2 SVGAGI. This CDR3 contains 13 residues. After removal of 2 bases from V and 5 bases from J, the junction contained 3 bases not matched to a gene. CDR3 bases: TGTGCCAGCAGTTACGTCACAGGGGACGAGCAGTACTTC. Residues: CASSYVTGDEQYF.

This clone appeared a single time. The rearrangement joins TRBV5-1 to TRBJ1-5; 7 bases are shared with TRBD1. The CDR3 length is 15 residues. Germline lookup yields CDR1 SGHRS and CDR2 YFSETQ. J lost 2 bases, V lost 5 bases, and 7 bases had no gene match. This CDR3 is CASSTGQSGNQPQHF. CDR3 sequence (DNA): TGCGCCAGCAGTACGGGACAGTCCGGCAATCAGCCCCAGCATTTT.

The rearrangement links TRBV6-5 to TRBJ1-6; 7 bases map to TRBD1. In germline, CDR1 is MNHEY, CDR2 SVGAGI. The CDR3 spans 14 residues. The V and J ends lost 5 bases and 8 bases, in that order; junction bases with no gene match: 6. CDR3 in DNA: TGTGCCAGCAGTCGACAGGGTGCGGATTCACCCCTCCACTTT. Translation: CASSRQGADSPLHF.

The chain couples TRBV5-8 to TRBJ2-7; TRBD1 aligns across 7 bases. This CDR3 is 17 amino acids long. V gave up 4 bases and J gave up 2 bases; unmatched junction bases: 15. Looked up from germline, CDR1 is SGHTS and CDR2 is YDEGEE. The CDR3 DNA follows: TGTGCCAGCAGCCCGGGGACAGCACCCCGACTTCCCTACGAGCAGTACTTC. Its translation is CASSPGTAPRLPYEQYF.

This chain uses TRBV24-1 with TRBJ2-3; 7 bases are a match to TRBD1. There are 16 residues in the CDR3. Germline V gene lookup returns CDR1 KGHDR and CDR2 SFDVKD. Losses at the gene ends were 3 bases for V and 0 bases for J; bases not matched to a gene: 5. This CDR3 is CATSDTGTASTDTQYF. CDR3 DNA sequence: TGTGCCACCAGTGATACCGGGACAGCTAGCACAGATACGCAGTATTTT.

The chain carries TRBV5-1 and TRBJ2-3, with 9 bases matching TRBD2. The CDR3 length is 16 residues. V lost 6 bases and J lost 4; bases outside the gene matches: 12. Germline assignment: CDR1 SGHRS and CDR2 YFSETQ. The DNA for the CDR3 is TGCGCCAGCAACCCTAGAGCGGGGGGCCCCCCAGATACGCAGTATTTT. The encoded protein is CASNPRAGGPPDTQYF.

This clone turned up a few times. The CDR3 region has the DNA TGTGCCAGCAGTGAAAACAGGGTCGGGGAAAAACTGTTTTTT. It codes for CASSENRVGEKLFF. The chain combines TRBV2 with TRBJ1-4, with TRBD1 as a possible D gene (6 bases). V was cut by 2 bases and J by 8 bases, with 12 bases left in between. There are 14 residues in the CDR3. The germline V gene encodes CDR1 SNHLY and CDR2 FYNNEI.

The gene calls are TRBV5-1 and TRBJ1-2, with 7 positions matching TRBD1. Germline values: CDR1 SGHRS, CDR2 YFSETQ. V gave up 7 bases and J gave up 4 bases; unmatched junction bases: 13. This CDR3 region has 15 residues. The CDR3 DNA reads TGCGCCAGCTCACCCCGACAGGGACCCAGCTATGGCTACACCTTC. It is translated as CASSPRQGPSYGYTF. Together with reference TRBV5-1 and TRBJ1-2, the CDR3 gives the full variable domain: KAGVTQTPRYLIKTRGQQVTLSCSPISGHRSVSWYQQTPGQGLQFLFEYFSETQRNKGNFPGRFSGRQFSNSRSEMNVSTLELGDSALYLCASSPRQGPSYGYTFGSGTRLTVV.

This chain connects TRBV30 to TRBJ1-1; D possibly corresponds to TRBD1 (6 bases). Germline-derived CDR1 and CDR2 are GTSNPN and SVGIG (reference sequence). V was shortened by 0 bases and J by 0 bases, with 8 bases between the two germline ends. The CDR3 spans 14 residues. The DNA of the CDR3 is TGTGCCTGGAGTGTACAGGGACTGAACACTGAAGCTTTCTTT. This translates into CAWSVQGLNTEAFF.

The chain joins TRBV4-2 to TRBJ1-6; D may be TRBD1 (5 bases). This CDR3 contains 18 residues. Germline loops: CDR1 LGHNA, CDR2 YNFKEQ. The germline V and J ends were trimmed by 4 bases and 0 bases, with 16 bases remaining between them. As DNA, the CDR3 is TGTGCCAGCAGCCCAAGTGTGGGGGGGAGCTCCTATAATTCACCCCTCCACTTT. It encodes CASSPSVGGSSYNSPLHF.

The V gene is TRBV19, the J gene TRBJ1-1, with TRBD1 identical over 8 bases. The junction had 3 bases not matched to a gene; V was cut back by 3 bases and J by 12 bases. The CDR3 sequence is 11 residues long. The germline V gene encodes CDR1 LNHDA and CDR2 SQIVND (reference sequence). The DNA of the CDR3 is TGTGCCAGTAGTATGCAGGGGGCTACTTTCTTT. This translates into CASSMQGATFF.

This rearrangement joins TRBV18 to TRBJ2-7, with 8 bases identical to TRBD2. Germline V CDR1 and CDR2: KGHSH, LQKENI. The ends lost 3 bases at V and 2 bases at J; junction bases unmatched: 6. The CDR3 consists of 15 residues. The CDR3 region is CASSPGRGGPYEQYF. The CDR3 coding sequence is TGTGCCAGCTCACCGGGCCGGGGGGGACCCTACGAGCAGTACTTC.

The rearrangement uses TRBV2 and TRBJ2-7; no definite D call. Trimming took 7 bases from V and 0 from J, leaving 10 bases between them. The CDR3 extends over 13 amino acids. Germline values: CDR1 SNHLY, CDR2 FYNNEI. CDR3 in amino acids: CASTENFSYEQYF. The CDR3 DNA reads as TGTGCCAGCACCGAGAATTTCTCCTACGAGCAGTACTTC.

V and J are TRBV5-6 and TRBJ2-7; no definite D call. CDR1 is SGHDT and CDR2 is YYEEEE in the germline V gene. This CDR3 is built from 14 residues. Trimming took 4 bases from V and 3 from J, leaving 14 bases between them. This CDR3 reads CASSRAGSLYEQYF. The DNA for the CDR3 is TGTGCCAGCAGCCGCGCCGGGTCGCTCTACGAGCAGTACTTC.

This clone was counted once. The chain links TRBV2 to TRBJ2-2; D is unclear. V lost 5 bases, J lost 0 bases, and 13 bases lay in between. Germline-derived CDR1 and CDR2 are SNHLY and FYNNEI. CDR3 length equals 16 residues. CDR3 residues: CASSWARPSNTGELFF. As DNA, the CDR3 is TGTGCCAGCAGTTGGGCCAGGCCTTCGAACACCGGGGAGCTGTTTTTT.

The genes are TRBV15 and TRBJ1-4; D remains unclear. The CDR3 has 15 amino acids. Germline values: CDR1 LNHNV, CDR2 YYDKDF (reference sequence). Trimming took 0 bases from V and 3 from J, leaving 8 bases between them. CDR3 DNA: TGTGCCACCAGCAGAGATCCGACACCTAATGAAAAACTGTTTTTT. Translating it yields CATSRDPTPNEKLFF.

This chain uses TRBV7-3 with TRBJ2-3, with TRBD2 matching over 9 bases. In germline, CDR1 is SGHTA, CDR2 FQGTGA. CDR3 length equals 16 residues. The ends lost 1 base at V and 1 base at J; junction bases unmatched: 3. The CDR3 bases are TGTGCCAGCAGCTTAAGTGGCGGGGGGGGCACAGATACGCAGTATTTT. Amino acids: CASSLSGGGGTDTQYF.

This sequence joins TRBV11-2 and TRBJ2-5; 11 positions agree with TRBD2. Germline-derived CDR1 and CDR2 are SGHAT and FQNNGV. V was pared by 4 bases and J by 14 bases, with 12 bases of the junction left unmatched. This CDR3 comprises 14 residues. The DNA of the CDR3 is TGTGCCAGCAGCTACCTAGCGGGGGGACCCCACCATTACTTC. It is translated as CASSYLAGGPHHYF.

The V gene is TRBV28, the J gene TRBJ2-1; D ambiguous. Trimming took off 6 bases at V and 0 bases at J, with 12 bases between the two ends. This CDR3 comprises 15 residues. Germline CDR1 MDHEN, CDR2 SYDVKM. The CDR3 loop reads CASSWAPSSYNEQFF. The DNA of the CDR3 is TGTGCCAGCAGCTGGGCCCCGAGCTCCTACAATGAGCAGTTCTTC. The whole variable domain, filled in from reference TRBV28 and TRBJ2-1, reads DVKVTQSSRYLVKRTGEKVFLECVQDMDHENMFWYRQDPGLGLRLIYFSYDVKMKEKGDIPEGYSVSREKKERFSLILESASTNQTSMYLCASSWAPSSYNEQFFGPGTRLTVL.

The chain couples TRBV9 to TRBJ2-7, with D perhaps matching TRBD1 (6 bases). This CDR3 region has 18 residues. Trimming removed 0 bases from V and 3 bases from J, with 22 bases in between. Germline lookup yields CDR1 SGDLS and CDR2 YYNGEE. In nucleotides, the CDR3 is TGTGCCAGCAGCGTAGCCACCGCAGGGGCAGCAGGTAACTACGAGCAGTACTTC. Its translation: CASSVATAGAAGNYEQYF.

The genes are TRBV7-2 and TRBJ2-1; TRBD1 might be the D (6 bases). The V and J ends lost 1 base and 5 bases respectively, with 12 bases between them. Germline CDR1 reads SGHTA; CDR2 reads FQGNSA. The CDR3 contains 15 residues. The CDR3 sequence: CASSLEQGPNNEQFF. CDR3 nucleotide sequence: TGTGCCAGCAGCTTAGAACAGGGCCCGAACAATGAGCAGTTCTTC.

V is TRBV4-2 and J is TRBJ2-1; 8 bases align to TRBD1. CDR1 and CDR2 (germline): LGHNA, YNFKEQ. V shed 6 bases and J 8 bases; nucleotides not matched to a gene: 9. This CDR3 has 14 residues. The CDR3 coding sequence is TGTGCCAGCAGGCTAGGACAGGGTGTCGATGAGCAGTTCTTC. It yields the protein CASRLGQGVDEQFF.

This chain uses TRBV27 with TRBJ1-2; 9 nucleotides match TRBD1. V dropped 5 bases and J dropped 0; count of bases not matched to a gene: 10. CDR3 size: 17 residues. Germline CDR1 reads MNHEY; CDR2 reads SMNVEV (reference sequence). For the CDR3, the DNA is TGTGCCAGCAGTCTCCGGGACAGGGTAAACACTAACTATGGCTACACCTTC. It encodes CASSLRDRVNTNYGYTF.